This T cell receptor (beta chain) originates from a study of T cell repertoires in cytomegalovirus infection. At the level of the study: Both CMV infection and a matching HLA type were indicated by public TCR beta signatures.

TCRdb re-called the reads through MiXCR, storing one row per CDR3 protein. Of some 920,000 distinct CDR3 sequences listed, approximately 32% are singletons. Looked up from germline, CDR1 is SGHVS and CDR2 is FNYEAQ. Between the trimmed V and J ends, which lost 3 bases and 6 bases, there was a span of 14 bases. The CDR3 is made up of 14 amino acids. As to this clonotype: No antigen is known for it.

The sequence came from a human donor in good health (CMV status not recorded). Some clones in this sample may be carry-over from other donors' samples. Sample: cultured CD8+ T cells from PBMCs, taken from culture after CMV antigen stimulation. The chain uses TRBV7-6 and TRBJ1-1, with D maybe TRBD1 (5 bases). CDR3 protein: CASSFPGTVPEAFF. The DNA of the CDR3 is TGTGCCAGCAGCTTCCCCGGGACGGTACCTGAAGCTTTCTTT.